Listed here are 11 T cell receptor beta chains from one sample, sequenced in a study of CD8 T cells in Susac syndrome. The RNA, about 0.5 to 1 ug, was put through reverse transcription using random hexamers. TCRdb re-analysed the immunoSEQ multiplex PCR reads in MiXCR, keeping a single row per CDR3 protein. The sample shows roughly 200,000 distinct CDR3 sequences, 85% to 95% of them seen only once. The sample was CD4+ T cells from PBMCs. The receptors were gathered from a human donor in good health.

The V and J genes are TRBV14 and TRBJ2-1; 8 bases agree with TRBD2. The CDR3 spans 14 residues. The V gene end was trimmed by 0 bases and the J gene end by 13 bases; junction bases not matched to a gene: 8. Germline V gene lookup returns CDR1 SGHDN and CDR2 FVKESK. CDR3 DNA sequence: TGTGCCAGCAGCCAAGATCTCCGGACTAGCCCACAGTTCTTC. Its protein is CASSQDLRTSPQFF. The whole variable domain, filled in from reference TRBV14 and TRBJ2-1, reads EAGVTQFPSHSVIEKGQTVTLRCDPISGHDNLYWYRRVMGKEIKFLLHFVKESKQDESGMPNNRFLAERTGGTYSTLKVQPAELEDSGVYFCASSQDLRTSPQFFGPGTRLTVL.

The chain uses TRBV20-1 and TRBJ1-5; maybe TRBD1 (5 bases). Germline CDR1 and CDR2: DFQATT and SNEGSKA (reference sequence). This CDR3 region has 14 residues. V shed 1 base and J shed 7 bases, with 14 bases lying between them. This CDR3 reads CSARALGQNQPQHF. The CDR3 bases are TGCAGTGCTAGAGCCCTGGGGCAGAACCAGCCCCAGCATTTT.

The rearrangement joins TRBV11-2 to TRBJ2-5; D is perhaps TRBD2 (6 bases). V gave up 5 bases and J gave up 4 bases, with 23 bases separating them. In germline, CDR1 is SGHAT, CDR2 FQNNGV. The CDR3 length is 17 residues. This chain's CDR3 is CASSPRLGWEELETQYF. CDR3 DNA sequence: TGTGCCAGCAGCCCACGACTTGGATGGGAGGAATTAGAGACCCAGTACTTC.

This sequence joins TRBV30 and TRBJ2-2; D gene uncertain. CDR3 size: 13 residues. Per germline, CDR1 GTSNPN and CDR2 SVGIG (reference sequence). V was pared by 0 bases and J by 6 bases, with 8 bases between. CDR3 protein: CAWSVSRPGELFF. Here the CDR3 DNA reads TGTGCCTGGAGTGTGTCAAGGCCCGGGGAGCTGTTTTTT.

This clonotype was seen just once. The chain uses TRBV2 and TRBJ1-5; D is unresolved. This CDR3 region has 14 residues. Germline CDR1 and CDR2: SNHLY and FYNNEI. V dropped 7 bases and J dropped 1 base, with 11 bases sitting between them. The CDR3 here is CASTEARSNQPQHF. The CDR3 bases are TGTGCCAGCACCGAGGCCCGGAGCAATCAGCCCCAGCATTTT.

The rearrangement uses TRBV5-1 and TRBJ2-7; D is ambiguous. V gave up 0 bases and J gave up 3 bases, with 10 bases separating them. The CDR3 is 14 amino acids. Germline V gene sequence: CDR1 SGHRS, CDR2 YFSETQ. CDR3 DNA sequence: TGCGCCAGCAGCTTGGATACCCCGGGCTACGAGCAGTACGTC. Amino acid sequence: CASSLDTPGYEQYV.

Many counts were recorded for this clonotype. Mismatch with germline at one junction end may stem from a read error. The rearrangement uses TRBV5-1 and TRBJ2-5, with D unresolved. The CDR3 runs to 11 residues. CDR1 is SGHRS and CDR2 is YFSETQ in the germline V gene. The CDR3 is CASSSQETQYF. CDR3 DNA sequence: TGTGCCAGCAGTTCCCAAGAGACCCAGTACTTC.

This clonotype was seen once. V gene TRBV29-1 combines with J gene TRBJ2-1; D may be TRBD1 or TRBD2 (5 bases each). Germline values: CDR1 SQVTM, CDR2 ANQGSEA. This CDR3 is built from 15 residues. Trimming cost V 6 bases and J 0 bases, with 15 bases left between them. The chain's CDR3 is CSVSGTTSSYNEQFF. The CDR3 bases are TGCAGCGTCTCCGGGACCACATCCTCCTACAATGAGCAGTTCTTC.

The chain employs TRBV9 and TRBJ2-2; possibly TRBD2 for D (6 bases). The CDR3 length is 16 residues. Germline CDR1 SGDLS, CDR2 YYNGEE. Between the trimmed V and J ends, which lost 3 bases and 0 bases, there was a span of 12 bases. CDR3 loop: CASSGSSVANTGELFF. DNA of the CDR3: TGTGCCAGCAGCGGTTCTAGCGTGGCGAACACCGGGGAGCTGTTTTTT.

The chain uses TRBV4-1 and TRBJ2-7; maybe TRBD1 (6 bases). V dropped 0 bases and J dropped 0 bases, with 9 bases sitting between them. CDR1 is MGHRA, CDR2 YSYEKL, per germline. The CDR3 loop spans 15 amino acids. The CDR3 spells CASSQEADSSYEQYF. CDR3 nucleotide sequence: TGCGCCAGCAGCCAAGAGGCGGACAGCTCCTACGAGCAGTACTTC.

The chain combines TRBV5-1 with TRBJ1-2; possibly TRBD1 for D (5 bases). Germline loops: CDR1 SGHRS, CDR2 YFSETQ. CDR3 length: 14 residues. Trimming stripped 2 bases from V and 6 bases from J, with 14 bases between. The CDR3 here is CASSLGQGFNGYTF. CDR3 sequence (DNA): TGCGCCAGCAGCTTAGGCCAGGGCTTTAATGGCTACACCTTC. The full variable domain, completed using reference TRBV5-1 and TRBJ1-2, is KAGVTQTPRYLIKTRGQQVTLSCSPISGHRSVSWYQQTPGQGLQFLFEYFSETQRNKGNFPGRFSGRQFSNSRSEMNVSTLELGDSALYLCASSLGQGFNGYTFGSGTRLTVV.